The 31 T cell receptor beta chains presented below share a single source sample, sequenced in a study of response to subunit inactivated influenza vaccine. Via MiXCR, TCRdb re-called the RT-PCR reads, giving one row per CDR3 protein. The sample carries more than 550,000 distinct CDR3 sequences, roughly 12% recorded once. A further study also used this sample, focusing on T cells expressing NK-cell markers. This second study says: TCR beta cDNA was generated via 5'RACE template switching incorporating UMIs.

This material consisted of PBMCs from blood, taken on the day of vaccination. Receptors originate from a man in his forties or fifties who received an inactivated influenza vaccine.

This rearrangement joins TRBV20-1 to TRBJ2-7; tentatively, D is TRBD2 (6 bases). CDR3 size: 15 residues. V gave up 5 bases and J gave up 0 bases, with 17 bases separating them. The V gene's germline CDR1 is DFQATT and CDR2 SNEGSKA (reference sequence). The DNA for the CDR3 is TGCAGTGCTCGGAGCGTAACGGGAGACTCCTACGAGCAGTACTTC. Its protein is CSARSVTGDSYEQYF.

The V gene is TRBV6-2 or TRBV6-3, the J gene TRBJ2-3; D ambiguous. Germline assignment: CDR1 MNHEY and CDR2 SVGEGT. The V gene lost 0 bases and the J gene lost 6 bases, with 1 base spanning the gap. This CDR3 region has 11 residues. CDR3 loop: CASSYSDTQYF. DNA of the CDR3: TGTGCCAGCAGTTACTCGGATACGCAGTATTTT.

Here the CDR3 DNA reads TGTGCCAGCAGTTACGAGGGGGATAGCAATCAGCCCCAGCATTTT. Residues: CASSYEGDSNQPQHF. This chain connects TRBV6-5 to TRBJ1-5, with D maybe TRBD1 (6 bases). CDR1 is MNHEY, CDR2 SVGAGI, per germline. The germline V and J ends were trimmed by 2 bases and 0 bases, with 8 bases remaining between them. The CDR3 contains 15 residues.

For this clonotype: One end of the junction does not line up with germline, which may come from a read error. The chain employs TRBV20-1 and TRBJ2-3; 7 nucleotides align to TRBD1. The CDR3 is 15 amino acids. Germline V gene lookup returns CDR1 DFQATT and CDR2 SNEGSKA (reference sequence). CDR3 region: CSARVGGAYTDTQYF. The DNA of the CDR3 is TGCAGCGCTAGGGTAGGGGGCGCTTACACAGATACGCAGTATTTT.

This clonotype was detected only a few times. The CDR3: CASSGTLAGNTDTQYF. The DNA for the CDR3 is TGTGCCAGCAGCGGAACACTAGCGGGGAACACAGATACGCAGTATTTT. The chain is built from TRBV5-5 and TRBJ2-3, with 10 positions matching TRBD2. V lost 4 bases, J lost 2 bases, and 7 bases stayed unmatched. In germline, CDR1 is SGHKS, CDR2 YYEKEE (reference sequence). There are 16 residues in the CDR3.

The table lists this clonotype with a few counts. The rearrangement joins TRBV15 to TRBJ1-1; the D gene is possibly TRBD1 (5 bases). Between the trimmed V and J ends, which lost 0 bases and 5 bases, there was a span of 13 bases. Looked up from germline, CDR1 is LNHNV and CDR2 is YYDKDF (reference sequence). The CDR3 spans 15 residues. In nucleotides, the CDR3 is TGTGCCACCAGCAGAGATCCCAGGGTGGCAACTGAAGCTTTCTTT. Translating it yields CATSRDPRVATEAFF.

This clonotype was found a few times. This sequence joins TRBV20-1 and TRBJ2-1; 12 nucleotides match TRBD2. The V gene's germline CDR1 is DFQATT and CDR2 SNEGSKA (reference sequence). V trimming: 3 bases; J trimming: 5 bases; junction bases outside the gene matches: 8. This CDR3 spans 16 amino acids. CDR3 region: CSARSLAGGTDNEQFF. The CDR3, as DNA: TGCAGTGCTAGGAGTCTAGCGGGGGGGACAGACAATGAGCAGTTCTTC.

J is TRBJ1-1 and V is TRBV7-2; D perhaps matches TRBD1 (5 bases). V dropped 2 bases and J dropped 0 bases, with 13 bases sitting between them. Germline V gives CDR1 SGHTA, CDR2 FQGNSA. This CDR3 has 16 amino acids. The DNA of the CDR3 is TGTGCCAGCAGCTTATCATGGGGGTTGCTGAACACTGAAGCTTTCTTT. This encodes CASSLSWGLLNTEAFF. The full variable domain, rest sourced from reference TRBV7-2 and TRBJ1-1, is GAGVSQSPSNKVTEKGKDVELRCDPISGHTALYWYRQSLGQGLEFLIYFQGNSAPDKSGLPSDRFSAERTGGSVSTLTIQRTQQEDSAVYLCASSLSWGLLNTEAFFGQGTRLTVV.

This clonotype was detected a few times. V and J are TRBV10-3 and TRBJ2-5, with D possibly matching TRBD1 (6 bases). This CDR3 is built from 13 residues. CDR1 ENHRY and CDR2 SYGVKD come from the germline V gene. The V end lost 4 bases, the J end lost 2 bases, and 8 bases lay between the germline ends. The CDR3 loop is CAISGQEQETQYF. In DNA form, the CDR3 reads TGTGCCATCAGTGGACAGGAACAAGAGACCCAGTACTTC.

This clonotype has more than one count but fewer than ten. The rearrangement links TRBV15 to TRBJ2-3, with unresolved D. Trimming stripped 1 base from V and 7 bases from J, with 15 bases between. The CDR3 loop spans 15 amino acids. Germline V lookup: CDR1 LNHNV, CDR2 YYDKDF (reference sequence). In DNA form, the CDR3 reads TGTGCCACCAGCAGAGGCGCAGGACCCCGAAATACGCAGTATTTT. Translating gives CATSRGAGPRNTQYF.

V and J are TRBV20-1 and TRBJ1-4; 8 bases align to TRBD1. Trimming took 6 bases from V and 4 from J; bases not matched to a gene: 4. The CDR3 covers 13 residues. Germline loops: CDR1 DFQATT, CDR2 SNEGSKA (reference sequence). The CDR3 DNA follows: TGCAGTGCCCGGACAGGGAATAATGAAAAACTGTTTTTT. Translated: CSARTGNNEKLFF.

This clonotype was seen only a few times. The chain links TRBV6-1 to TRBJ1-5, with D unclear. Per germline, CDR1 MNHNS and CDR2 SASEGT. Trimming cost V 3 bases and J 3 bases, with 6 bases left between them. The CDR3 is 13 amino acids. For the CDR3, the DNA is TGTGCCAGCAGTGAGGGTAACAATCAGCCCCAGCATTTT. Its translation: CASSEGNNQPQHF.

The sample holds a few counts of this clonotype. The CDR3 DNA follows: TGTGCCAGCAGCTTTACTAGCGGGGGGGCCTGGGATACGCAGTATTTT. Protein product: CASSFTSGGAWDTQYF. The J gene is TRBJ2-3, the V gene TRBV11-2, with 13 positions matching TRBD2. V trimming: 3 bases; J trimming: 6 bases; junction bases outside the gene matches: 6. There are 16 residues in the CDR3. Germline V CDR1 and CDR2: SGHAT, FQNNGV.

This clonotype has at least ten counts. The chain recombines TRBV15 with TRBJ1-5; no firm D call. From germline, CDR1 is LNHNV and CDR2 YYDKDF (reference sequence). V shed 8 bases and J shed 5 bases, with 10 bases lying between them. The CDR3 length is 12 residues. As DNA, the CDR3 is TGTGCCACCCAGTCAGATGATCAGCCCCAGCATTTT. This codes for CATQSDDQPQHF.

This clonotype was seen more than once but under ten times. J is TRBJ2-2 and V is TRBV7-2; TRBD1 might be the D (5 bases). Trimming left V 5 bases short and J 7 bases short, with 17 bases between. This CDR3 comprises 15 residues. CDR1 is SGHTA, CDR2 FQGNSA, per germline. The CDR3 nucleotides read TGTGCCAGCAGCCGAAACAAGGGGTCGGGCGGGGAGCTGTTTTTT. Translating gives CASSRNKGSGGELFF.

This clonotype came up a few times. In DNA form, the CDR3 reads TGTGCCAGCAGGGCGACAGGGGTGCGTGGGGCCAACGTCCTGACTTTC. The encoded protein is CASRATGVRGANVLTF. V gene TRBV14 combines with J gene TRBJ2-6; the match to TRBD1 covers 8 bases. The germline V gene encodes CDR1 SGHDN and CDR2 FVKESK. J lost 3 bases, V lost 6 bases, and 7 bases had no gene match. This CDR3 has 16 amino acids.

This clonotype was counted only a few times. The chain carries TRBV7-2 and TRBJ2-7; 7 bases agree with TRBD1. The CDR3 is 15 amino acids. The germline gives CDR1 SGHTA, CDR2 FQGNSA. The V gene end was trimmed by 6 bases and the J gene end by 4 bases; junction bases not matched to a gene: 12. The CDR3 region has the DNA TGTGCCAGCAGAAACAATCCGGGACAGAGATACGAGCAGTACTTC. As protein: CASRNNPGQRYEQYF.

The chain uses TRBV28 and TRBJ2-7, with TRBD1 as a possible D gene (5 bases). The germline V gene has CDR1 MDHEN and CDR2 SYDVKM. The CDR3 runs 18 residues. Trimming pared 4 bases from V and 3 bases from J, leaving 25 bases between. The CDR3 reads CASSYEQGRWPSDYEQYF. CDR3 DNA: TGTGCCAGCAGTTACGAGCAGGGCAGGTGGCCCTCGGACTACGAGCAGTACTTC. Full variable domain (rest looked up from reference TRBV28 and TRBJ2-7): DVKVTQSSRYLVKRTGEKVFLECVQDMDHENMFWYRQDPGLGLRLIYFSYDVKMKEKGDIPEGYSVSREKKERFSLILESASTNQTSMYLCASSYEQGRWPSDYEQYFGPGTRLTVT.

This chain joins TRBV7-2 and TRBJ1-2; no clear D. CDR3 length: 15 amino acids. Germline CDR1 reads SGHTA; CDR2 reads FQGNSA. The V end lost 5 bases, the J end lost 6 bases, and 19 bases lay between the germline ends. The CDR3 sequence is CASSRGPSGGHGYTF. In DNA form, the CDR3 reads TGTGCCAGCAGCCGCGGGCCCTCAGGAGGCCATGGCTACACCTTC.

This chain joins TRBV6-2 or TRBV6-3 and TRBJ2-4, with 7 bases aligning to TRBD1. From germline, CDR1 is MNHEY and CDR2 SVGEGT. The CDR3 totals 19 residues. Germline trimming cut 4 bases from V and 0 bases from J; bases unmatched to any gene: 15. CDR3 loop: CASSSIPRDSELAKNIQYF. In DNA, the CDR3 is TGTGCCAGCAGTTCGATCCCCCGGGACAGCGAACTAGCCAAAAACATTCAGTACTTC.

In DNA, the CDR3 is TGTGCCAGCAGCGAATCAGGGGGGTTATCCTATAATTCACCCCTCCACTTT. Protein sequence: CASSESGGLSYNSPLHF. The chain carries TRBV5-8 and TRBJ1-6; TRBD1 matches 7 bases. This CDR3 comprises 17 residues. The trim removed 4 bases at V and 1 base at J, leaving 8 bases unmatched. The germline gives CDR1 SGHTS, CDR2 YDEGEE.

This chain uses TRBV4-3 with TRBJ2-5, with D perhaps given as TRBD1 or TRBD2 (5 bases each). V lost 1 base, J lost 5 bases, and 14 bases lay in between. This CDR3 is 15 amino acids long. Germline CDR1 is LGHNA and CDR2 is YSLEER. The CDR3 sequence: CASSQAPGREETQYF. In DNA, the CDR3 is TGCGCCAGCAGCCAAGCTCCCGGCAGGGAGGAGACCCAGTACTTC.

The chain uses TRBV7-2 and TRBJ2-1; 7 nucleotides agree with TRBD2. The CDR3 is made up of 15 amino acids. Per germline, CDR1 SGHTA and CDR2 FQGNSA. The V and J ends lost 1 base and 6 bases, in that order; junction bases with no gene match: 6. The DNA for the CDR3 is TGTGCCAGCAGCTTAGGGGGCGGGAGCATCAATGAGCAGTTCTTC. Amino acids: CASSLGGGSINEQFF.

V and J are TRBV20-1 and TRBJ2-3; 7 nucleotides align to TRBD2. V trimming: 4 bases; J trimming: 4 bases; junction bases outside the gene matches: 8. This CDR3 is built from 14 residues. The germline V gene encodes CDR1 DFQATT and CDR2 SNEGSKA (reference sequence). The CDR3 is CSATRGGRADTQYF. The CDR3 coding sequence is TGCAGTGCTACAAGGGGCGGGAGAGCAGATACGCAGTATTTT.

The gene calls are TRBV12-3 or TRBV12-4 and TRBJ1-4, with D perhaps TRBD1 (6 bases). The CDR3 is 15 residues long. V was shortened by 5 bases and J by 8 bases, with 18 bases between the two germline ends. CDR3: CASSPSTGGEEKLFF. The CDR3 region has the DNA TGTGCCAGCAGTCCCTCGACAGGAGGGGAGGAAAAACTGTTTTTT.

This clonotype occurred a few times. The CDR3: CASSLDPSGRDEQYF. The CDR3 DNA reads TGTGCCAGCAGTTTAGACCCTAGCGGGAGAGATGAGCAGTACTTC. The gene calls are TRBV12-3 or TRBV12-4 and TRBJ2-7; 10 nucleotides line up with TRBD2. The CDR3 spans 15 residues. Unmatched junction bases numbered 7, after V lost 1 base and J lost 7 bases.

The sample holds many counts of this clonotype. The chain has TRBV13 and TRBJ2-7; 8 bases match TRBD1. V was clipped by 7 bases and J by 7 bases; unmatched bases: 9. The CDR3 covers 13 residues. Germline CDR1 PRHDT, CDR2 FYEKMQ (reference sequence). As DNA, the CDR3 is TGTGCCAGCAACCAGGACAGGGCGGGAGAGCAGTACTTC. Translation: CASNQDRAGEQYF.

The rearrangement uses TRBV12-3 or TRBV12-4 and TRBJ2-7; possibly TRBD1 for D (6 bases). V dropped 4 bases and J dropped 2 bases, with 12 bases sitting between them. CDR3 length: 14 residues. The CDR3 nucleotides read TGTGCCAGCAGTTGGACAGCGCATACCTACGAGCAGTACTTC. It yields the protein CASSWTAHTYEQYF.

The chain uses TRBV2 and TRBJ2-2; D perhaps matches TRBD2 (6 bases). V was shortened by 6 bases and J by 2 bases, with 13 bases between the two germline ends. This CDR3 is 15 amino acids long. Germline CDR1 and CDR2: SNHLY and FYNNEI. The CDR3 DNA reads as TGTGCCAGCAGATTCCCGGGACTCAACACCGGGGAGCTGTTTTTT. This codes for CASRFPGLNTGELFF. The full variable domain, with the rest looked up from reference TRBV2 and TRBJ2-2, is EPEVTQTPSHQVTQMGQEVILRCVPISNHLYFYWYRQILGQKVEFLVSFYNNEISEKSEIFDDQFSVERPDGSNFTLKIRSTKLEDSAMYFCASRFPGLNTGELFFGEGSRLTVL.

This clonotype has only a few counts. V is TRBV7-9 and J is TRBJ1-1; 7 bases agree with TRBD1. This CDR3 comprises 15 residues. Germline CDR1 SEHNR, CDR2 FQNEAQ (reference sequence). With 5 bases clipped from V and 5 bases from J, the junction kept 11 bases outside the gene matches. The CDR3 nucleotides read TGTGCCAGCAGCGCGAGACAGGGAGGGGGAACTGAAGCTTTCTTT. Translation gives CASSARQGGGTEAFF.

This clonotype was seen more than once but under ten times. The chain has TRBV6-5 and TRBJ2-7; 8 positions agree with TRBD2. The ends lost 2 bases at V and 6 bases at J; junction bases unmatched: 6. The CDR3 contains 14 residues. Germline V gene lookup returns CDR1 MNHEY and CDR2 SVGAGI. CDR3 nucleotide sequence: TGTGCCAGCAGTTACGACGGGACTAGAGGCGAGCAGTACTTC. Translation: CASSYDGTRGEQYF.